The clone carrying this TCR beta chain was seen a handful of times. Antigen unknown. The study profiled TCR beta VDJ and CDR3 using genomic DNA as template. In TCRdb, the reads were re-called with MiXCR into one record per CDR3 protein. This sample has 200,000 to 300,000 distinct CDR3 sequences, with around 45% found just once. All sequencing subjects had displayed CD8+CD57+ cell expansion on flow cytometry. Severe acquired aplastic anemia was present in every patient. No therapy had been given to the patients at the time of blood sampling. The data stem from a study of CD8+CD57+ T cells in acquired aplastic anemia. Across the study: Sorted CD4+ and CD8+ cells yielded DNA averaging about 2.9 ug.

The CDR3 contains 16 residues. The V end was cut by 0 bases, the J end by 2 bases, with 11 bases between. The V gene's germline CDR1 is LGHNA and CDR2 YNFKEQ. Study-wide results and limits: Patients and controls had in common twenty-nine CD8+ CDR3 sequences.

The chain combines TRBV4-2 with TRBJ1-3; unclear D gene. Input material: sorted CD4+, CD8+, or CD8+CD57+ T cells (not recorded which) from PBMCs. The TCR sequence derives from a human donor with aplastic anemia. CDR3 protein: CASSQDLGEPGNTIYF. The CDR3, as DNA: TGTGCCAGCAGCCAAGATCTCGGGGAACCTGGAAACACCATATATTTT.